Sequencing of this T cell receptor (beta chain) was carried out in a study of Ad26.COV2.S vaccination and SARS-CoV-2 variants. General study findings and limits: Those who received vaccine or placebo ended up with similar non-spike TCR breadth.

Sequencing used immunoSEQ multiplex PCR; TCRdb keeps in-frame clones, though not all of them. The sample shows about 400,000 clones, roughly four fifths of them seen only once. The treatment was: approximately 18 received Ad26.COV2.S at low or high dose, single or two shots; 5 received placebo; per-sample allocation not given. Sampling happened 63 days after the first vaccine or placebo injection. In Boston, the donor was an adult between 18-55 years of age. V lost 3 bases to trimming and J lost 4 bases; unmatched junction nucleotides: 1. CDR3 size: 13 residues. Concerning this clone itself: Its target is not known.

The chain has TRBV12-3 or TRBV12-4 and TRBJ2-7; 9 positions match TRBD1. The material sequenced was peripheral blood, taken in a trial of Ad26.COV2.S vaccine versus placebo. The origin of this receptor is a person aged 18-65 years who received the Ad26.COV2.S COVID-19 vaccine or a placebo. The CDR3 loop is CASSFGTGYEQYF. CDR3 DNA sequence: TGTGCCAGCAGTTTCGGGACAGGGTACGAGCAGTACTTC.